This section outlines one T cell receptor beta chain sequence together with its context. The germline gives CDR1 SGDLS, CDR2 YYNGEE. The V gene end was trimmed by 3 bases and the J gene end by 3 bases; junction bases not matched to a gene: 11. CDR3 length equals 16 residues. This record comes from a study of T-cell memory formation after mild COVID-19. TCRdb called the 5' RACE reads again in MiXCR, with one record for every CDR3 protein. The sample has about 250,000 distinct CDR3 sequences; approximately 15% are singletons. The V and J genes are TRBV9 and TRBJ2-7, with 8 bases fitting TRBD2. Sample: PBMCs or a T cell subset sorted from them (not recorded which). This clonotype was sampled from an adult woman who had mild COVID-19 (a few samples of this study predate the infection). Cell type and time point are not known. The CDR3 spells CASSAGSAGGYYEQYF. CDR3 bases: TGTGCCAGCAGCGCAGGAAGTGCGGGAGGCTACTACGAGCAGTACTTC.